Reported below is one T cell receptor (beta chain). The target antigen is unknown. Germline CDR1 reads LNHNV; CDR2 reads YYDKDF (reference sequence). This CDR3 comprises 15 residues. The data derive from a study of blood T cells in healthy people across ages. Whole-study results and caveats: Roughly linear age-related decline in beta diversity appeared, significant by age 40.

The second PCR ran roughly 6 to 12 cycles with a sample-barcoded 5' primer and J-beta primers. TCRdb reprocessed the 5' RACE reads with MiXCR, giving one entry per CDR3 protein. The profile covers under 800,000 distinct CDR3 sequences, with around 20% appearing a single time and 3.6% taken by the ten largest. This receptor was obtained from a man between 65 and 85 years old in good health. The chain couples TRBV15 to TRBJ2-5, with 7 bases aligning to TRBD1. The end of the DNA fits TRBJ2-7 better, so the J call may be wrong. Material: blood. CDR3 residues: CATSRPGQRAYEQYF. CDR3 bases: TGTGCCACCAGCAGACCGGGACAGCGAGCCTACGAGCAGTACTTC.